This T cell receptor (beta chain) came from a study of post-analysis software for immune sequencing data. Study-wide results and caveats: Controls showed lower frequencies than patients for roughly five TRBV segments, and TRBV5-6, TRBV5-1 and TRBV20-1 were among these.

This clonotype was counted a few times. Its antigen is unknown. Incorporated into the TCR beta cDNA libraries were unique molecular identifiers, which served to reduce PCR and sequencing biases. Each CDR3 protein is one row after TCRdb ran MiXCR on the PCR reads. The table shows approximately 660,000 distinct CDR3 sequences, with roughly three fifths occurring only once. The CDR3 has 11 residues. With 8 bases removed from V and 7 bases from J, the gap between germline ends came to 10 bases. The source is a girl aged 2 to 10 with multiple sclerosis. Sequenced: blood. This chain joins TRBV12-3 or TRBV12-4 and TRBJ2-3; D is unclear. CDR3 DNA sequence: TGTGCCAGCGAAGACGCTAATACGCAGTATTTT. Translation: CASEDANTQYF.